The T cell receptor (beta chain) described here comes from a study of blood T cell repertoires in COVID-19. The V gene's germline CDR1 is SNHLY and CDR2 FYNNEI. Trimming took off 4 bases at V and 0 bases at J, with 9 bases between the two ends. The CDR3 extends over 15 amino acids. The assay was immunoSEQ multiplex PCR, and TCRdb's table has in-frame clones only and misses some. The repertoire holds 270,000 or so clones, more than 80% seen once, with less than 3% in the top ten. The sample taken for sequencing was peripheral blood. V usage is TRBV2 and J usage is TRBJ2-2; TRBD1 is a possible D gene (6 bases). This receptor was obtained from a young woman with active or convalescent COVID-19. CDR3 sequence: CASSGTAANTGELFF. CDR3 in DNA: TGTGCCAGCAGTGGGACAGCCGCGAACACCGGGGAGCTGTTTTTT.